This TCR beta chain was identified in a study of blood T cell repertoires in COVID-19. About the study: Samples came from the United States, Italy and Spain, spanning acute and convalescent COVID-19.

How the authors handled the data: It was from reference gene primer amplification that nucleated cell counts were estimated. Measured with immunoSEQ multiplex PCR; TCRdb has only the in-frame clones, and not every one. Clonal size and the V and J genes are those of that table, whereas D and trimming came from the DNA. Found here are 200,000 to 250,000 clones, roughly 80% of them singletons; the top ten hold 4%. The TCR sequence derives from a woman between 40 and 55 years old with active or convalescent COVID-19. Material: peripheral blood.

The CDR3 bases are TGTGCCAGCAGCCAATACGGACAGCAGTTGAACACCGGGGAGCTGTTTTTT. This gives the protein CASSQYGQQLNTGELFF. The chain is built from TRBV16 and TRBJ2-2, with TRBD1 as a possible D gene (6 bases). The CDR3 length is 17 residues. CDR1 is KGHSY and CDR2 is FQNENV in the germline V gene. Trimming shortened V by 1 base and J by 1 base, and 13 bases separated the two germline ends.